Below, 24 T cell receptor beta chains from the same sample are listed, as sequenced in a study of shared clonotypes between healthy human individuals. This table comes from immunoSEQ multiplex PCR, and its TCRdb copy is limited to in-frame clones, with some not included. The table includes around 1,100,000 clones, approximately 75% detected once. Sequenced input: memory CD4+ T cells from PBMCs. Subset specified: CD45RA-negative fraction. Source of these receptors: a man between 18 and 35 years old in good health. Some clones in this sample may be carry-over from other donors' samples.

V is TRBV28 and J is TRBJ1-2; D might be TRBD1 (6 bases). The CDR3 contains 14 residues. V lost 7 bases and J lost 4, with 16 bases in between. Germline CDR1 MDHEN, CDR2 SYDVKM. The CDR3 sequence: CASTPGGFLYGYTF. CDR3 nucleotides: TGTGCCAGCACTCCCGGGGGCTTCCTCTATGGCTACACCTTC.

In its sample, this clone was seen once. The chain uses TRBV5-1 and TRBJ2-7, with 9 positions matching TRBD2. CDR3 length equals 16 residues. V gave up 3 bases and J gave up 9 bases; unmatched junction bases: 16. Looked up from germline, CDR1 is SGHRS and CDR2 is YFSETQ. CDR3 protein: CASSSGVAGELGGQYF. The CDR3 region has the DNA TGCGCCAGCAGCTCCGGCGTAGCGGGAGAGTTGGGTGGGCAGTACTTC.

The chain employs TRBV11-3 and TRBJ2-1; a possible D gene is TRBD2 (6 bases). Per germline, CDR1 SGHNT and CDR2 YENEEA. The CDR3 length is 18 residues. V lost 1 base and J lost 0, with 16 bases in between. CDR3 coding DNA: TGTGCCAGCAGCTTAGGGCAGCACGGGAGAACCTCCTACAATGAGCAGTTCTTC. This codes for CASSLGQHGRTSYNEQFF.

This clone was seen a handful of times. The chain joins TRBV19 to TRBJ1-2; 8 bases map to TRBD1. V lost 5 bases, J lost 4 bases, and 6 bases stayed unmatched. This CDR3 is 14 amino acids long. The germline CDR1 and CDR2 sequences are LNHDA and SQIVND (reference sequence). CDR3 DNA sequence: TGTGCCAGTAGTCCGGGGACAGGAATCTATGGCTACACCTTC. Amino acid sequence: CASSPGTGIYGYTF. The full variable domain, its missing parts supplied by reference TRBV19 and TRBJ1-2, is DGGITQSPKYLFRKEGQNVTLSCEQNLNHDAMYWYRQDPGQGLRLIYYSQIVNDFQKGDIAEGYSVSREKKESFPLTVTSAQKNPTAFYLCASSPGTGIYGYTFGSGTRLTVV.

As regards this clone: Other DNA sequences in the sample encode the same CDR3. This chain connects TRBV29-1 to TRBJ2-1, with 10 bases fitting TRBD2. This CDR3 contains 13 residues. J lost 6 bases, V lost 4 bases, and 3 bases had no gene match. CDR1 SQVTM and CDR2 ANQGSEA come from the germline V gene. The CDR3 reads CSVGRTSGNEQFF. Written as DNA, the CDR3 is TGCAGCGTTGGGAGGACTAGCGGCAATGAGCAGTTCTTC.

This clone was observed a few times. V gene TRBV23-1 combines with J gene TRBJ1-5; 7 bases fit TRBD1. TRBV23-1 is noted as an ORF with a role that remains uncertain. The CDR3 has 15 residues. The V and J ends lost 3 bases and 4 bases, in that order; junction bases with no gene match: 6. The CDR3 coding sequence is TGCGCCAGCAGTCACAGGACAGGTATTAATCAGCCCCAGCATTTT. Residues: CASSHRTGINQPQHF.

The CDR3 protein is CASSSPPGPGTYEQYF. The CDR3 DNA sequence: TGTGCCAGCAGCTCACCTCCGGGCCCCGGGACCTACGAGCAGTACTTC. V is TRBV5-4 and J is TRBJ2-7; a possible D gene is TRBD2 (5 bases). From germline, CDR1 is SGHNT and CDR2 YYREEE (reference sequence). V lost 3 bases and J lost 2, with 18 bases in between. CDR3 length equals 16 residues.

This clone has only one observation. This chain connects TRBV6-1 to TRBJ2-4, with D unclear. V lost 2 bases and J lost 1, with 12 bases in between. Germline CDR1 MNHNS, CDR2 SASEGT. CDR3 size: 16 residues. CDR3 residues: CASSELPTVAKNIQYF. Here the CDR3 DNA reads TGTGCCAGCAGTGAACTCCCTACTGTCGCCAAAAACATTCAGTACTTC.

The chain is built from TRBV11-3 and TRBJ2-1; unclear D gene. Trimming shortened V by 1 base and J by 5 bases, and 9 bases separated the two germline ends. CDR3 length: 14 residues. The V gene's germline CDR1 is SGHNT and CDR2 YENEEA. The CDR3 is CASSLARPNNEQFF. The CDR3 region has the DNA TGTGCCAGCAGCTTAGCGCGCCCGAACAATGAGCAGTTCTTC.

A few counts support this clone. The genes are TRBV2 and TRBJ1-4; D is unclear. The germline gives CDR1 SNHLY, CDR2 FYNNEI. V gave up 5 bases and J gave up 7 bases, with 8 bases separating them. The CDR3 is made up of 12 amino acids. The CDR3, as DNA: TGTGCCAGCAGTCTACGCAGTGAAAAACTGTTTTTT. This gives the protein CASSLRSEKLFF.

This clone appeared a few times. Other DNA sequences within the sample encode an identical CDR3. V usage is TRBV18 and J usage is TRBJ2-7, with TRBD1 matching over 7 bases. V was pared by 0 bases and J by 4 bases, with 0 bases of the junction left unmatched. Germline values: CDR1 KGHSH, CDR2 LQKENI. The length of the CDR3 is 13 residues. CDR3 protein: CASSPPTGYEQYF. The DNA for the CDR3 is TGTGCCAGCTCACCACCGACAGGGTACGAGCAGTACTTC.

The chain recombines TRBV7-2 with TRBJ2-7, with TRBD2 matching over 7 bases. CDR3 length: 14 amino acids. Looked up from germline, CDR1 is SGHTA and CDR2 is FQGNSA. V was pared by 2 bases and J by 9 bases, with 10 bases of the junction left unmatched. Here the CDR3 DNA reads TGTGCCAGCAGCTTAAGGAGCGGGGAGGGGTGGCAGTACTTC. It codes for CASSLRSGEGWQYF.

CDR3 loop: CASSLAGASRRNTIYF. Here the CDR3 DNA reads TGTGCCAGCAGTTTAGCAGGGGCATCTAGGAGGAACACCATATATTTT. The genes are TRBV28 and TRBJ1-3; D is possibly TRBD1 (6 bases). Germline CDR1 reads MDHEN; CDR2 reads SYDVKM. The CDR3 spans 16 residues. The V end lost 2 bases, the J end lost 7 bases, and 18 bases lay between the germline ends.

The V gene is TRBV5-1, the J gene TRBJ2-2; 14 nucleotides match TRBD2. The CDR3 has 18 residues. Germline-derived CDR1 and CDR2 are SGHRS and YFSETQ. V lost 3 bases and J lost 4; bases outside the gene matches: 8. CDR3 protein: CASSSTSGRAGFTGELFF. The CDR3 region has the DNA TGCGCCAGCAGCTCGACTAGCGGGAGGGCCGGTTTCACCGGGGAGCTGTTTTTT.

The chain has TRBV7-3 and TRBJ2-2; TRBD1 aligns across 9 bases. V shed 6 bases, J shed 5 bases, and the junction held 4 bases outside the gene matches. CDR3 length: 14 amino acids. Germline values: CDR1 SGHTA, CDR2 FQGTGA. The CDR3 DNA is TGTGCCAGCAGATTAGGGACAGGGACCGGGGAGCTGTTTTTT. This sequence encodes CASRLGTGTGELFF. The entire variable domain, with the rest obtained from reference TRBV7-3 and TRBJ2-2, is as follows: GAGVSQTPSNKVTEKGKYVELRCDPISGHTALYWYRQSLGQGPEFLIYFQGTGAADDSGLPNDRFFAVRPEGSVSTLKIQRTERGDSAVYLCASRLGTGTGELFFGEGSRLTVL.

This rearrangement joins TRBV29-1 to TRBJ2-5, with D hard to call. This CDR3 comprises 13 residues. V was trimmed by 3 bases and J by 5 bases, leaving 13 bases between them. Germline CDR1 is SQVTM and CDR2 is ANQGSEA. CDR3 sequence (DNA): TGCAGCGTTGACTCGCAGACTTTGGAGACCCAGTACTTC. Translation gives CSVDSQTLETQYF.

This rearrangement joins TRBV7-2 to TRBJ1-5; 9 bases line up with TRBD1. Germline CDR1 and CDR2: SGHTA and FQGNSA. After removal of 5 bases from V and 4 bases from J, the junction contained 6 bases not matched to a gene. The CDR3 totals 15 residues. This chain's CDR3 is CASSLGTGKNQPQHF. The CDR3 region has the DNA TGTGCCAGCAGCCTCGGGACAGGGAAGAATCAGCCCCAGCATTTT.

The chain has TRBV6-6 and TRBJ1-1; no definite D call. The germline gives CDR1 MNHNY, CDR2 SVGAGI (reference sequence). Trimming stripped 8 bases from V and 0 bases from J, with 13 bases between. This CDR3 comprises 14 residues. CDR3 protein: CASSPGSLNTEAFF. The CDR3 DNA sequence: TGTGCCAGCTCACCTGGGAGTCTGAACACTGAAGCTTTCTTT.

V gene TRBV5-4 combines with J gene TRBJ2-4; the match to TRBD1 covers 8 bases. This CDR3 spans 15 amino acids. J gave up 4 bases and V 3 bases, and 6 bases lay outside the gene matches. The germline V gene encodes CDR1 SGHNT and CDR2 YYREEE (reference sequence). Written as DNA, the CDR3 is TGTGCCAGCAGCTCTGGACAGGGATTGAAAAACATTCAGTACTTC. This sequence encodes CASSSGQGLKNIQYF.

The chain recombines TRBV28 with TRBJ2-7; possible D gene TRBD2, 7 bases. The CDR3 has 15 amino acids. From germline, CDR1 is MDHEN and CDR2 SYDVKM. The V and J ends lost 5 bases and 1 base respectively, with 15 bases between them. The DNA of the CDR3 is TGTGCCAGCAGTGCCCAGGGGAGGGGGTCCTACGAGCAGTACTTC. Translating it yields CASSAQGRGSYEQYF.

This chain links TRBV29-1 with TRBJ2-7, with a tentative D call TRBD1 (6 bases). From germline, CDR1 is SQVTM and CDR2 ANQGSEA. This CDR3 comprises 14 residues. Deletions cut 4 bases from V and 1 base from J, with 14 bases between. In nucleotides, the CDR3 is TGCAGCGTTGGCTGGAACAGGGCTTCCTACGAGCAGTACTTC. It encodes CSVGWNRASYEQYF.

The J gene is TRBJ2-3, the V gene TRBV4-2; 12 bases are a match to TRBD2. The germline CDR1 and CDR2 sequences are LGHNA and YNFKEQ. The length of the CDR3 is 18 residues. V was pared by 0 bases and J by 6 bases, with 10 bases of the junction left unmatched. The CDR3 protein is CASSQEGGLAGGTDTQYF. As DNA, the CDR3 is TGTGCCAGCAGCCAAGAGGGGGGGCTAGCGGGAGGGACGGATACGCAGTATTTT.

The V call is TRBV6-6, the J call TRBJ2-5; D is uncertain. The CDR3 spans 10 residues. Trimming took off 4 bases at V and 5 bases at J, with 2 bases between the two ends. CDR1 and CDR2 from the germline V gene are MNHNY and SVGAGI (reference sequence). CDR3 nucleotides: TGTGCCAGCAGTTTCGAGACCCAGTACTTC. It is translated as CASSFETQYF.

This clone was seen only once. This sequence joins TRBV5-1 and TRBJ1-1; 9 positions match TRBD1. The CDR3 has 16 amino acids. Germline loops: CDR1 SGHRS, CDR2 YFSETQ. The trim removed 4 bases at V and 6 bases at J, leaving 13 bases unmatched. DNA for the CDR3: TGCGCCAGCAGCCGGGACAGGGCATTTGGGCACGCTGAAGCTTTCTTT. As protein: CASSRDRAFGHAEAFF.